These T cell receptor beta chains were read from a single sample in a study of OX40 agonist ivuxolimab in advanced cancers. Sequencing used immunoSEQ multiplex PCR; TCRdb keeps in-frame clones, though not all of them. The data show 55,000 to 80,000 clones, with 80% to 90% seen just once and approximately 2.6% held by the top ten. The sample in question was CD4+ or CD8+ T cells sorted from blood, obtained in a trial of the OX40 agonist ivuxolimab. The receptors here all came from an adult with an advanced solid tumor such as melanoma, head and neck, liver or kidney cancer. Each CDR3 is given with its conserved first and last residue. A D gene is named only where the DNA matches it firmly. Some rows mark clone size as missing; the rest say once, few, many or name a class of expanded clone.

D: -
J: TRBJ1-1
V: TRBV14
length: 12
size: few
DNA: TGTGCCAGCAGCCCTTCCGGACAGTCTACCTTCTTT
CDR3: CASSPSGQSTFF

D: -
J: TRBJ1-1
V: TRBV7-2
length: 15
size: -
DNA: TGTGCCAGCCGATCCGTATGGGGGCTGAACACTGAAGCTTTCTTT
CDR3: CASRSVWGLNTEAFF

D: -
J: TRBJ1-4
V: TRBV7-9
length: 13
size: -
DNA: TGTGCCAGCAGCTTGGCGCGTCTTGGAAAACTGTTTTTT
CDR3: CASSLARLGKLFF

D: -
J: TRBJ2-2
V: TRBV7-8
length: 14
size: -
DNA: TGTGCCAGCAGAGCCTTGGCCGACACCGGGGAGCTGTTTTTT
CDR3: CASRALADTGELFF

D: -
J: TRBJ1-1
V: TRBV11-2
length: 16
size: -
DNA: TGTGCCAGCAGCTTAGATCGGGCAGGAGTGAACACTGAAGCTTTCTTT
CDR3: CASSLDRAGVNTEAFF

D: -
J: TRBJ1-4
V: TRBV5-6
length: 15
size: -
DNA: TGTGCCAGCAGCTTGGCGGGGGCCTATAATGAAAAACTGTTTTTT
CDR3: CASSLAGAYNEKLFF

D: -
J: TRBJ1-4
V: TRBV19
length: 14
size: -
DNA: TGTGCCAGTAGTGGCCGTGGGGGAGATGAAAAACTGTTTTTT
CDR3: CASSGRGGDEKLFF

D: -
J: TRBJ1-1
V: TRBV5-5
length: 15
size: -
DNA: TGTGCCAGCAGCTTGGGTTACAGCGGCGGGTATGAAGCTTTCTTT
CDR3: CASSLGYSGGYEAFF

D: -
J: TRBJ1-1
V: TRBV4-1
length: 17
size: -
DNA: TGCGCCAGCAGCCAGGCCACCTTGGGGGGGAGCTACACTGAAGCTTTCTTT
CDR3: CASSQATLGGSYTEAFF

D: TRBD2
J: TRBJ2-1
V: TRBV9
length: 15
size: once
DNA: TGTGCCAGCACCCCACGACTAGCGGGGGACAATGAGCAGTTCTTC
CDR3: CASTPRLAGDNEQFF

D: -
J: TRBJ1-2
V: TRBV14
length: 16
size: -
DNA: TGTGCCAGCAGCCCGACCGGGACATTCCTCTCGGGTGGCTACACCTTC
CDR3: CASSPTGTFLSGGYTF

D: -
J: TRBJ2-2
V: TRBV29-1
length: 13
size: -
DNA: TGCAGCGTACGGGGGATGATCACCGGGGAGCTGTTTTTT
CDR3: CSVRGMITGELFF

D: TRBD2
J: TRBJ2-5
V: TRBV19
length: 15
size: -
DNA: TGTGCCAGTAGGAGTGAGACTAGCGGGCAAGAGACCCAGTACTTC
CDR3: CASRSETSGQETQYF

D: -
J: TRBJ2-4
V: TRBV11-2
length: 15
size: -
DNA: TGTGCCAGCAGCTTAGGGCGGGTAGCCAAAAACATTCAGTACTTC
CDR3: CASSLGRVAKNIQYF

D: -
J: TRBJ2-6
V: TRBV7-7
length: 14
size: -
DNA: TGTGCCAGCAGCTTAGTTGCGGGGTCCAACGTCCTGACTTTC
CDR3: CASSLVAGSNVLTF

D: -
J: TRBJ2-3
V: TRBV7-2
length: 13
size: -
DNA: TGTGCCAGCAACATCGAGGGCGTCGGTACGCAGTATTTT
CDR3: CASNIEGVGTQYF

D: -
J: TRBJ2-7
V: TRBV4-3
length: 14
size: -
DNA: TGCGCCAGCAGCCAATCCCTTGGCCCCTACGAGCAGTACTTC
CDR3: CASSQSLGPYEQYF

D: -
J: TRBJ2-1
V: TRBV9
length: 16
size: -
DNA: TGTGCCAGCAGCGTAGGTAGCGTCTCCCGAAGCAATGAGCAGTTCTTC
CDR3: CASSVGSVSRSNEQFF

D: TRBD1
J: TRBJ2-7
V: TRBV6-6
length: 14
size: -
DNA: TGTGCCAGCAGAAAACAGGGGGTGTTGGGTGAGCAGTACTTC
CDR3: CASRKQGVLGEQYF

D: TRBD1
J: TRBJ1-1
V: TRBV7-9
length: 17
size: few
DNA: TGTGCCAGCAGGTCCGGGACAGGGGAAAAAAGTTGGACTGAAGCTTTCTTT
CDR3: CASRSGTGEKSWTEAFF

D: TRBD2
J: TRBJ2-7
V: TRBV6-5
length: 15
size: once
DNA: TGTGCCAGCAGTTACGCGGCGGGAGGAAGGTACGAGCAGTACTTC
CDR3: CASSYAAGGRYEQYF

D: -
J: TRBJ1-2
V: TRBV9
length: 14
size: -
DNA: TGTGCCAGCAGCGTAGGGGAAGGGAACTATGGCTACACCTTC
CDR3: CASSVGEGNYGYTF

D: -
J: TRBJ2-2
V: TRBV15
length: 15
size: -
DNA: TGTGCCACCAGCAGATTCAGGGACAACACCGGGGAGCTGTTTTTT
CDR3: CATSRFRDNTGELFF

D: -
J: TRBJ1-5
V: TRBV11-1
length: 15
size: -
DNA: TGTGCCAGCAGCTTATCAGACAGCCCCAATCAGCCCCAGCATTTT
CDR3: CASSLSDSPNQPQHF

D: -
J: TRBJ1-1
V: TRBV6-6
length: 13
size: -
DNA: TGTGCCAGCAGTCCAGGCTCAGGGGCAGGAGCTTTCTTT
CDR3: CASSPGSGAGAFF

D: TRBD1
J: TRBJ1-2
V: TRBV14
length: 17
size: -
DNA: TGTGCCAGCAGCCTAAGCAGGGGGCCAACCTCCCGATATGGCTACACCTTC
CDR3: CASSLSRGPTSRYGYTF

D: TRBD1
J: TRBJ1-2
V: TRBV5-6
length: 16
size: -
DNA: TGTGCCAGCAGCGATCCGGCGGACAGGGGGCGGGATGGCTACACCTTC
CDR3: CASSDPADRGRDGYTF

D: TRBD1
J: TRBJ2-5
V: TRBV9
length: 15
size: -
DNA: TGTGCCAGCAGCACCGGACAGGGTAATCGGGAGACCCAGTACTTC
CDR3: CASSTGQGNRETQYF

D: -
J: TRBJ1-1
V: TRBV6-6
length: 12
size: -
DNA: TGTGCCAGCAGTCCGGGGATGCGTGAAGCTTTCTTT
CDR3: CASSPGMREAFF

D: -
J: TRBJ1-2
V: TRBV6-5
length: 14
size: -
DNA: TGTGCCAGCAGGCCCAGAGAAACGACAGGTGGCCACACCTTC
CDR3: CASRPRETTGGHTF

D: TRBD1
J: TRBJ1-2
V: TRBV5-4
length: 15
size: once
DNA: TGTGCCAGCAGCATTGGACAGGCTACCGTCTATGGCTACACCTTC
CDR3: CASSIGQATVYGYTF

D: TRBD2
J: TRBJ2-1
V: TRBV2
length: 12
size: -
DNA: TGTGCCAGCCGCGGGACTAACAATGAGCAGTTCTTC
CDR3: CASRGTNNEQFF

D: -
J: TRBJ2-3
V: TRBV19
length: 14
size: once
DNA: TGTGCCAGTAGCACCGGGACACTGTGGGATACGCAGTATTTT
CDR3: CASSTGTLWDTQYF

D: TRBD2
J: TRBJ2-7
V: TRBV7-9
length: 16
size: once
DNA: TGTGCCAGCAGCTTCAGGTCGGGCGGGAGCTCCTACGAGCAGTACTTC
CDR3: CASSFRSGGSSYEQYF

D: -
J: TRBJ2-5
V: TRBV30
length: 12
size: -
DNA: TGTGCCTGGAAGAGCGCTTCAGAGACCCAGTACTTC
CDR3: CAWKSASETQYF

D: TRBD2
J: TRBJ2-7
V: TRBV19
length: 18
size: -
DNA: TGTGCCAGTAGTATGTCGACTAGCGGGAGGCAGAGCTCCTACGAGCAGTACTTC
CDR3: CASSMSTSGRQSSYEQYF

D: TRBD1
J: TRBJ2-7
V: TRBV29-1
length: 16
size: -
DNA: TGCAGCGTTTCGTCGGACAGGGGGCTGATCTCCTACGAGCAGTACTTC
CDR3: CSVSSDRGLISYEQYF